The present T cell receptor (beta chain) was sequenced within a study of blood T cells in healthy people across ages. The overall study: Every two T cells gave about one barcoded beta molecule via template switching.

It was with a sample-barcoded 5' primer and a J-beta primer mix that a second PCR of about 6 to 12 cycles was run. Each cDNA molecule carried a tag from a template-switch adaptor that contained 12 random nucleotides. TCRdb fed the 5' RACE reads into MiXCR, producing one record per CDR3 protein. This repertoire shows about 1.8 million distinct CDR3 sequences, 49% found once; its top ten account for 2.1%. The CDR3 covers 14 residues. The germline gives CDR1 LNHNV, CDR2 YYDKDF (reference sequence). The V end lost 0 bases, the J end lost 6 bases, and 11 bases lay between the germline ends. Material for sequencing was blood. The TCR comes from a woman in her 40s in good health. The genes are TRBV15 and TRBJ1-2; tentatively, D is TRBD1 (5 bases). In nucleotides, the CDR3 is TGTGCCACCAGCAGAGACCCGGTAGGGGATGGCTACACCTTC. Protein sequence: CATSRDPVGDGYTF.